This TCR beta chain originates from a study of cytomegalovirus exposure and HLA in healthy donors. At the level of the study: In an early release, HLA-typed donors contributed 77 million or so unique TCR sequences. Study-wide findings and caveats: A later analysis by the authors found several of the most significant clusters apparently linked to common viral pathogens.

With respect to this clone: Its antigen is unknown.

Losses at the gene ends were 6 bases for V and 3 bases for J; bases not matched to a gene: 7. The CDR3 runs to 15 residues. Germline assignment: CDR1 KGHSH and CDR2 LQKENI. Use of 60 Vbeta and 13 Jbeta primers characterized the PCR. The assay was immunoSEQ multiplex PCR, and TCRdb's table has in-frame clones only and misses some. Of approximately 160,000 clones in the sample, about 75% were seen once. What was sequenced was PBMCs. The gene calls are TRBV18 and TRBJ1-2; 10 bases fit TRBD1. This TCR derives from a male donor in good health and CMV-seronegative. CDR3 nucleotides: TGTGCCAGCTCGCCCCGGGACAGGGGCGACTATGGCTACACCTTC. This encodes CASSPRDRGDYGYTF. The whole variable domain, filled in from reference TRBV18 and TRBJ1-2, reads NAGVMQNPRHLVRRRGQEARLRCSPMKGHSHVYWYRQLPEEGLKFMVYLQKENIIDESGMPKERFSAEFPKEGPSILRIQQVVRGDSAAYFCASSPRDRGDYGYTFGSGTRLTVV.